The clone carrying this TCR beta chain was detected only a few times. Its antigen is not identified. PCR was performed a second time for about 6 to 11 cycles using a sample-barcoded 5' primer and a J-beta primer mix. TCRdb re-called the 5' RACE reads with MiXCR, one entry per CDR3 protein. The table shows around 1,500,000 distinct CDR3 sequences, with roughly 27% occurring only once. The source of the sample is a study of blood T cells in healthy people across ages. General observations from the study: From one million sequenced T cells, diversity estimates were lower bounds.

V dropped 5 bases and J dropped 5; count of bases not matched to a gene: 10. The germline V gene has CDR1 SEHNR and CDR2 FQNEAQ (reference sequence). The CDR3 is 15 amino acids. Material for sequencing was blood. The receptor was derived from a woman aged 30 to 39 in good health. This rearrangement joins TRBV7-9 to TRBJ2-5; 8 bases agree with TRBD2. In nucleotides, the CDR3 is TGTGCCAGCAGCCCCCCGGAGCGGGAGTACGAGACCCAGTACTTC. Protein: CASSPPEREYETQYF.